The 16 T cell receptor beta chains presented below share a single source sample, sequenced in a study of T cells after somatic rescue of genetic block. The table came from immunoSEQ multiplex PCR; TCRdb's copy has only in-frame clones and leaves some out. This repertoire shows 45,000 to 70,000 clones, 90% to 97% found once; its top ten account for more than 0.075%. Sequenced: peripheral blood mononuclear cells (PBMCs). The receptors here all came from a child younger than two.

The rearrangement uses TRBV29-1 and TRBJ2-1, with 7 bases fitting TRBD1. The CDR3 covers 12 residues. The ends lost 7 bases at V and 5 bases at J; junction bases unmatched: 5. Germline V gene lookup returns CDR1 SQVTM and CDR2 ANQGSEA. The CDR3 region has the DNA TGCAGCGGGAACGACAGGGACAATGAGCAGTTCTTC. Its protein is CSGNDRDNEQFF.

The chain has TRBV30 and TRBJ2-1; TRBD2 matches at 11 bases. V trimming: 5 bases; J trimming: 1 base; junction bases outside the gene matches: 4. Germline V gene lookup returns CDR1 GTSNPN and CDR2 SVGIG (reference sequence). This CDR3 region has 15 residues. CDR3 residues: CAWGRLAGSYNEQFF. CDR3 DNA sequence: TGTGCCTGGGGACGACTAGCGGGGTCCTACAATGAGCAGTTCTTC. The variable domain in full, completed from reference TRBV30 and TRBJ2-1, reads SQTIHQWPATLVQPVGSPLSLECTVEGTSNPNLYWYRQAAGRGLQLLFYSVGIGQISSEVPQNLSASRPQDRQFILSSKKLLLSDSGFYLCAWGRLAGSYNEQFFGPGTRLTVL.

The gene calls are TRBV7-9 and TRBJ2-7, with 11 bases fitting TRBD2. The V gene end was trimmed by 5 bases and the J gene end by 9 bases; junction bases not matched to a gene: 15. This CDR3 is built from 16 residues. Germline-derived CDR1 and CDR2 are SEHNR and FQNEAQ (reference sequence). Here the CDR3 reads CASSERSGTGTSGQYF. CDR3 sequence (DNA): TGTGCCAGCAGCGAAAGGAGTGGGACCGGGACTAGCGGGCAGTACTTC. The whole variable domain, filled in from reference TRBV7-9 and TRBJ2-7, reads DTGVSQNPRHKITKRGQNVTFRCDPISEHNRLYWYRQTLGQGPEFLTYFQNEAQLEKSRLLSDRFSAERPKGSFSTLEIQRTEQGDSAMYLCASSERSGTGTSGQYFGPGTRLTVT.

This chain connects TRBV19 to TRBJ2-1; 10 bases line up with TRBD2. The CDR3 is 14 amino acids. V lost 5 bases to trimming and J lost 4 bases; unmatched junction nucleotides: 2. Per germline, CDR1 LNHDA and CDR2 SQIVND (reference sequence). CDR3 sequence: CASSPSGSYNEQFF. The CDR3 nucleotides read TGTGCCAGTAGTCCTAGCGGGAGTTACAATGAGCAGTTCTTC.

The chain combines TRBV9 with TRBJ2-7, with 9 bases fitting TRBD2. The trim removed 4 bases at V and 1 base at J, leaving 6 bases unmatched. The germline gives CDR1 SGDLS, CDR2 YYNGEE. This CDR3 region has 15 residues. The DNA for the CDR3 is TGTGCCAGCAGCTCGGAACTAGCGGGTTCCTACGAGCAGTACTTC. Amino acids: CASSSELAGSYEQYF.

The genes are TRBV11-2 and TRBJ2-4, with D perhaps matching TRBD1 or TRBD2 (5 bases each). There are 15 residues in the CDR3. CDR1 SGHAT and CDR2 FQNNGV come from the germline V gene. Trimming took 1 base from V and 6 from J, leaving 13 bases between them. Here the CDR3 DNA reads TGTGCCAGCAGCTTAGGAAGGGCAGGGAGAAACATTCAGTACTTC. It encodes CASSLGRAGRNIQYF.

V is TRBV11-1 and J is TRBJ2-7, with 10 nucleotides matching TRBD2. In germline, CDR1 is SGHAT, CDR2 FQDESV (reference sequence). V lost 2 bases to trimming and J lost 6 bases; unmatched junction nucleotides: 10. The CDR3 runs to 16 residues. The CDR3 coding sequence is TGTGCCAGCAGCTTATACCTAGCGGGAGTGGACGGCGAGCAGTACTTC. This encodes CASSLYLAGVDGEQYF.

The V call is TRBV7-8, the J call TRBJ2-2; D unclear. CDR1 is SGHVS, CDR2 FQNEAQ, per germline. Trimming left V 4 bases short and J 7 bases short, with 7 bases between. This CDR3 spans 12 amino acids. CDR3 DNA: TGTGCCAGCAGCTCCCTTCTCGGGGAGCTGTTTTTT. Translated, it gives CASSSLLGELFF.

The chain links TRBV11-2 to TRBJ2-7, with TRBD2 identical over 10 bases. Germline CDR1 is SGHAT and CDR2 is FQNNGV. This CDR3 is built from 15 residues. The trim removed 5 bases at V and 2 bases at J, leaving 6 bases unmatched. This CDR3 is CASSLAGAGAYEQYF. The CDR3 DNA is TGTGCCAGCAGCCTAGCGGGAGCAGGGGCCTACGAGCAGTACTTC.

The genes are TRBV6-5 and TRBJ2-5; D not resolved. The end of the DNA fits TRBJ2-7 better, so the J call may be wrong. There are 12 residues in the CDR3. Germline V gene sequence: CDR1 MNHEY, CDR2 SVGAGI. CDR3 residues: CASSSLNYEQYF. The CDR3 DNA reads TGTGCCAGCAGTTCCCTCAACTACGAGCAGTACTTC.

The chain has TRBV11-2 and TRBJ1-1, with D maybe TRBD1 (5 bases). Germline V CDR1 and CDR2: SGHAT, FQNNGV. The CDR3 runs to 13 residues. Trimming stripped 2 bases from V and 10 bases from J, with 14 bases between. The CDR3 nucleotides read TGTGCCAGCAGCTTAAATGGGGCGGCAGGAGCTTTCTTT. Protein: CASSLNGAAGAFF.

The rearrangement links TRBV12-5 to TRBJ2-1; 7 positions agree with TRBD2. There are 18 residues in the CDR3. Trimming took 0 bases from V and 1 from J; bases not matched to a gene: 9. Per germline, CDR1 LGHNT and CDR2 FRNRAP. The CDR3 nucleotides are TGTGCTAGTGGTTTGGTAAAATCCGGGACTACTTCCTACAATGAGCAGTTCTTC. It translates to CASGLVKSGTTSYNEQFF.

This clone was seen a single time. The chain combines TRBV5-1 with TRBJ1-4; 7 bases are a match to TRBD1. This CDR3 region has 15 residues. The germline V gene encodes CDR1 SGHRS and CDR2 YFSETQ. V trimming: 4 bases; J trimming: 3 bases; junction bases outside the gene matches: 6. CDR3 amino acids: CASSALGTANEKLFF. The CDR3 bases are TGCGCCAGCAGCGCCCTGGGGACAGCTAATGAAAAACTGTTTTTT.

The chain carries TRBV7-3 and TRBJ2-3; 9 positions match TRBD2. The germline V gene has CDR1 SGHTA and CDR2 FQGTGA. V was clipped by 0 bases and J by 5 bases; unmatched bases: 0. This CDR3 region has 14 residues. The CDR3 DNA reads TGTGCCAGCAGCTTAACTAGCGGGAGAGATACGCAGTATTTT. Its protein is CASSLTSGRDTQYF.

The J gene is TRBJ2-2, the V gene TRBV15, with D maybe TRBD2 (6 bases). CDR3 length: 16 amino acids. Germline V gives CDR1 LNHNV, CDR2 YYDKDF (reference sequence). V was trimmed by 1 base and J by 7 bases, leaving 16 bases between them. CDR3 loop: CATSRGMAGRNGELFF. Written as DNA, the CDR3 is TGTGCCACCAGCAGAGGTATGGCGGGAAGGAACGGGGAGCTGTTTTTT.

This chain connects TRBV4-3 to TRBJ1-2, with D unclear. Trimming took 0 bases from V and 7 from J, leaving 9 bases between them. Germline V gene sequence: CDR1 LGHNA, CDR2 YSLEER. The CDR3 length is 13 residues. The CDR3 sequence: CASSQDRDLGYTF. CDR3 bases: TGCGCCAGCAGCCAAGACCGGGATCTTGGCTACACCTTC.